These T cell receptor beta chains were read from a single sample in a study of blood T cells in healthy people across ages. MiXCR, applied by TCRdb to the 5' RACE reads, yields one record per CDR3 protein. The sample holds more than 600,000 distinct CDR3 sequences; around 25% are singletons and the top ten take 9.4%. These sequences were also reported in another study, on T cells of mothers and their children.

Sequenced sample: blood. Receptors were obtained from a boy between 10 and 17 years old in good health. CDR3s include the opening cysteine and the closing phenylalanine or tryptophan. Fields, in order: CDR3 length, V gene, D gene, clone size, J gene, CDR3 protein. The D gene is left open where the match is weak. For some rows the clone size is stated as once, few or many, or as a class when expanded; others skip it.

length: 15; V: TRBV13; D: TRBD2; size: few; J: TRBJ2-5; CDR3: CASSLVTSGEKTQYF
length: 16; V: TRBV12-3/TRBV12-4; D: TRBD2; size: once; J: TRBJ2-4; CDR3: CASSQLAGGMIDVQYF
length: 14; V: TRBV11-2; D: TRBD1; size: NA; J: TRBJ2-4; CDR3: CASSGRGPGNIQYF
length: 13; V: TRBV6-6; D: NA; size: few; J: TRBJ2-1; CDR3: CASSISGGNEQFF
length: 14; V: TRBV13; D: NA; size: few; J: TRBJ1-2; CDR3: CASSLNGIVDGYTF
length: 13; V: TRBV7-9; D: NA; size: NA; J: TRBJ1-4; CDR3: CASSFPEGEKLFF
length: 16; V: TRBV6-1; D: TRBD1; size: few; J: TRBJ1-6; CDR3: CASSPRAGQGVSPLHF
length: 15; V: TRBV18; D: NA; size: NA; J: TRBJ1-1; CDR3: CASSPPVYPGTEAFF
length: 15; V: TRBV28; D: TRBD1; size: few; J: TRBJ2-7; CDR3: CASSSPGTVIYEQYF
length: 16; V: TRBV20-1; D: TRBD1; size: NA; J: TRBJ2-5; CDR3: CSASANDREFQETQYF
length: 14; V: TRBV18; D: NA; size: few; J: TRBJ2-7; CDR3: CASSPTGTDYEQYF
length: 12; V: TRBV7-2; D: NA; size: few; J: TRBJ1-4; CDR3: CASSLTDEKLFF
length: 15; V: TRBV10-2; D: NA; size: many; J: TRBJ1-5; CDR3: CASSESAGWNQPQHF